Below are 32 T cell receptor beta chains sequenced from a single sample in a study of blood T cell repertoires in COVID-19 (dated by TCRdb to the early 2020s). Libraries were prepared through the immunoSEQ multiplex PCR assay. TCRdb carries this immuneACCESS record with in-frame sequences only. Its versions omit some clonotypes, under half of them owing to an unresolved V gene in the studies checked, with the rest unexplained. The sample data list 330,000 or so clones, and over 80% of these were observed just once. The ten largest clones add up to 7.5% to 10% of the sample. The sequenced sample was peripheral blood. These receptors were collected from a man in his thirties or forties with COVID-19, enrolled during active disease.

The chain links TRBV2 to TRBJ2-3, with D possibly matching TRBD1 (5 bases). The germline CDR1 and CDR2 sequences are SNHLY and FYNNEI. Trimming removed 3 bases at V and 6 bases at J, with 19 bases between. The CDR3 loop spans 16 amino acids. The CDR3: CASSDLSSGFTDTQYF. The CDR3 bases are TGTGCCAGCAGTGATCTCTCATCAGGGTTTACGGATACGCAGTATTTT.

V usage is TRBV20-1 and J usage is TRBJ2-1; TRBD2 matches 11 bases. Germline V gene data show CDR1 as DFQATT and CDR2 as SNEGSKA (reference sequence). This CDR3 region has 18 residues. Trimming cost V 3 bases and J 0 bases; bases outside gene matches: 10. The CDR3 region is CSASQLAGGRISYNEQFF. In nucleotides, the CDR3 is TGCAGTGCTAGTCAGCTAGCGGGAGGCAGGATCTCCTACAATGAGCAGTTCTTC.

This sequence joins TRBV7-2 and TRBJ1-1; tentatively, D is TRBD1 (6 bases). V lost 5 bases and J lost 4, with 17 bases in between. In germline, CDR1 is SGHTA, CDR2 FQGNSA. The CDR3 sequence is 15 residues long. The CDR3 spells CASSPLGQGGTEAFF. CDR3 DNA sequence: TGTGCCAGCAGCCCATTGGGACAAGGGGGCACTGAAGCTTTCTTT.

The chain joins TRBV9 to TRBJ1-4; no clear D. The V gene's germline CDR1 is SGDLS and CDR2 YYNGEE. V was trimmed by 4 bases and J by 0 bases, leaving 10 bases between them. CDR3 length: 15 residues. In DNA form, the CDR3 reads TGTGCCAGCAGCCGACCGGGATCAACTAATGAAAAACTGTTTTTT. Its translation is CASSRPGSTNEKLFF.

The chain is built from TRBV18 and TRBJ1-3; the match to TRBD1 covers 7 bases. The CDR3 consists of 15 residues. The germline V gene encodes CDR1 KGHSH and CDR2 LQKENI. Germline trimming cut 6 bases from V and 0 bases from J; bases unmatched to any gene: 5. The CDR3 region is CASSHRDSSGNTIYF. The CDR3 DNA follows: TGTGCCAGCTCCCACCGGGACAGCTCTGGAAACACCATATATTTT.

The V call is TRBV5-6, the J call TRBJ2-5, with D tentatively TRBD2 (6 bases). Germline CDR1 and CDR2: SGHDT and YYEEEE. This CDR3 has 14 amino acids. Trimming pared 1 base from V and 5 bases from J, leaving 12 bases between. The CDR3 region is CASSLYRGTETQYF. CDR3 DNA sequence: TGTGCCAGCAGCTTGTATCGGGGGACGGAGACCCAGTACTTC.

The chain couples TRBV29-1 to TRBJ1-1; no clear D. Trimming removed 4 bases at V and 0 bases at J, with 9 bases between. The CDR3 loop spans 13 amino acids. Germline assignment: CDR1 SQVTM and CDR2 ANQGSEA. The CDR3 DNA sequence: TGCAGCGTTGGGCACAGCATGAACACTGAAGCTTTCTTT. This translates into CSVGHSMNTEAFF. The full variable domain, rest sourced from reference TRBV29-1 and TRBJ1-1, is SAVISQKPSRDICQRGTSLTIQCQVDSQVTMMFWYRQQPGQSLTLIATANQGSEATYESGFVIDKFPISRPNLTFSTLTVSNMSPEDSSIYLCSVGHSMNTEAFFGQGTRLTVV.

The rearrangement uses TRBV5-4 and TRBJ2-7; 10 bases map to TRBD1. The CDR3 loop spans 15 amino acids. V was clipped by 2 bases and J by 5 bases; unmatched bases: 7. Germline V lookup: CDR1 SGHNT, CDR2 YYREEE (reference sequence). CDR3 nucleotides: TGTGCCAGCAGCTTCGGGACAGGGGCGTGGAACGAGCAGTACTTC. The encoded protein is CASSFGTGAWNEQYF.

V and J are TRBV7-2 and TRBJ2-5; TRBD2 aligns across 8 bases. V was clipped by 5 bases and J by 1 base; unmatched bases: 9. Germline lookup yields CDR1 SGHTA and CDR2 FQGNSA. The CDR3 length is 16 residues. The CDR3 sequence: CASSPHRLASQETQYF. The CDR3 DNA reads TGTGCCAGCAGCCCCCATAGACTAGCGTCCCAAGAGACCCAGTACTTC.

The CDR3 bases are TGTGCCAGCAGCTTAGTGAGGAACACCGGGGAGCTGTTTTTT. It codes for CASSLVRNTGELFF. The chain recombines TRBV7-2 with TRBJ2-2; D gene uncertain. CDR3 length: 14 residues. V was pared by 1 base and J by 1 base, with 4 bases between. CDR1 and CDR2 from the germline V gene are SGHTA and FQGNSA. Combining the CDR3 with reference TRBV7-2 and TRBJ2-2 gives the whole variable domain GAGVSQSPSNKVTEKGKDVELRCDPISGHTALYWYRQSLGQGLEFLIYFQGNSAPDKSGLPSDRFSAERTGGSVSTLTIQRTQQEDSAVYLCASSLVRNTGELFFGEGSRLTVL.

The gene calls are TRBV2 and TRBJ2-5; 7 positions match TRBD1. J gave up 3 bases and V 6 bases, and 7 bases lay outside the gene matches. CDR1 and CDR2 from the germline V gene are SNHLY and FYNNEI. This CDR3 has 14 residues. CDR3 sequence (DNA): TGTGCCAGCAGGGACAGGAGCATTAAAGAGACCCAGTACTTC. It specifies CASRDRSIKETQYF.

This clone occurred once. V is TRBV10-3 and J is TRBJ1-2, with D hard to call. The CDR3 totals 12 residues. The germline V and J ends were trimmed by 4 bases and 5 bases, with 8 bases remaining between them. CDR1 and CDR2 (germline): ENHRY, SYGVKD. The CDR3 bases are TGTGCCATCAGTGCCCCGGGGTATGGCTACACCTTC. Amino acids: CAISAPGYGYTF.

The V call is TRBV5-6, the J call TRBJ2-7; a possible D gene is TRBD1 (5 bases). The length of the CDR3 is 15 residues. Germline V gene lookup returns CDR1 SGHDT and CDR2 YYEEEE. V lost 2 bases to trimming and J lost 0 bases, with 12 bases between them. Here the CDR3 DNA reads TGTGCCAGCAGCTTCCGACAGTCGCTCTCCTACGAGCAGTACTTC. This translates into CASSFRQSLSYEQYF.

The chain joins TRBV7-3 to TRBJ2-3; 9 bases are shared with TRBD2. The V and J ends lost 5 bases and 5 bases, in that order; junction bases with no gene match: 8. CDR3 length: 15 amino acids. CDR1 and CDR2 (germline): SGHTA, FQGTGA. CDR3 sequence: CASSPLAGAGDTQYF. In DNA, the CDR3 is TGTGCCAGCAGCCCCTTAGCGGGAGCGGGAGATACGCAGTATTTT.

The rearrangement uses TRBV7-2 and TRBJ2-1; D uncertain. The CDR3 length is 16 residues. V was trimmed by 0 bases and J by 7 bases, leaving 16 bases between them. CDR1 SGHTA and CDR2 FQGNSA come from the germline V gene. For the CDR3, the DNA is TGTGCCAGCAGCTTAGCAAGTACAGTGCTCATGAATGAGCAGTTCTTC. Protein sequence: CASSLASTVLMNEQFF.

The gene calls are TRBV7-6 and TRBJ2-3, with D perhaps matching TRBD1 (6 bases). Germline loops: CDR1 SGHVS, CDR2 FNYEAQ. The CDR3 loop spans 13 amino acids. V was trimmed by 5 bases and J by 3 bases, leaving 9 bases between them. The CDR3 DNA follows: TGTGCCAGCAGCCCAGGGGTGACAGATACGCAGTATTTT. Encoded protein: CASSPGVTDTQYF.

V and J are TRBV7-2 and TRBJ1-2, with a possible D match to TRBD1 (5 bases). Trimming pared 5 bases from V and 2 bases from J, leaving 15 bases between. Germline CDR1 is SGHTA and CDR2 is FQGNSA. This CDR3 is 15 amino acids long. The CDR3 DNA is TGTGCCAGCAGCCCCGAAGGACAAACGAACTATGGCTACACCTTC. It specifies CASSPEGQTNYGYTF.

V usage is TRBV5-4 and J usage is TRBJ2-1, with D possibly TRBD1 on 5 matching bases. This CDR3 is built from 13 residues. Germline CDR1 and CDR2: SGHNT and YYREEE (reference sequence). The V end lost 0 bases, the J end lost 8 bases, and 9 bases lay between the germline ends. The CDR3 reads CASSLDPQDEQFF. The CDR3 nucleotides are TGTGCCAGCAGCTTGGACCCACAGGATGAGCAGTTCTTC.

The CDR3: CASSLIPSGRAGELFF. Here the CDR3 DNA reads TGTGCCAGCAGCTTAATCCCTAGCGGGAGGGCCGGGGAGCTGTTTTTT. The rearrangement joins TRBV7-3 to TRBJ2-2, with TRBD2 matching over 12 bases. The length of the CDR3 is 16 residues. J gave up 6 bases and V 1 base, and 3 bases lay outside the gene matches. CDR1 is SGHTA and CDR2 is FQGTGA in the germline V gene.

The chain uses TRBV5-4 and TRBJ2-7; 7 nucleotides align to TRBD1. J gave up 0 bases and V 4 bases, and 13 bases lay outside the gene matches. The CDR3 runs 17 residues. Germline V gene lookup returns CDR1 SGHNT and CDR2 YYREEE (reference sequence). CDR3 sequence: CASSPAPPGTASYEQYF. DNA for the CDR3: TGTGCCAGCAGCCCCGCCCCCCCCGGGACAGCCTCCTACGAGCAGTACTTC.

This clone has only one observation. The J gene is TRBJ2-7, the V gene TRBV27; 14 bases agree with TRBD2. The junction had 14 bases not matched to a gene; V was cut back by 10 bases and J by 3 bases. The CDR3 has 17 amino acids. Germline lookup yields CDR1 MNHEY and CDR2 SMNVEV (reference sequence). The CDR3 nucleotides are TGTGCCACCCAACGGGGACTAGCGGGAGAATTTTACTACGAGCAGTACTTC. Protein sequence: CATQRGLAGEFYYEQYF.

The rearrangement joins TRBV19 to TRBJ2-1; the D is unclear. V was cut by 6 bases and J by 0 bases, with 6 bases left in between. Germline V gene sequence: CDR1 LNHDA, CDR2 SQIVND (reference sequence). The CDR3 is made up of 13 amino acids. CDR3 sequence: CASRPSSYNEQFF. DNA for the CDR3: TGTGCCAGTAGGCCTAGCTCCTACAATGAGCAGTTCTTC. The whole variable domain, filled in from reference TRBV19 and TRBJ2-1, reads DGGITQSPKYLFRKEGQNVTLSCEQNLNHDAMYWYRQDPGQGLRLIYYSQIVNDFQKGDIAEGYSVSREKKESFPLTVTSAQKNPTAFYLCASRPSSYNEQFFGPGTRLTVL.

The chain carries TRBV7-9 and TRBJ2-7; 7 positions match TRBD1. The germline V gene has CDR1 SEHNR and CDR2 FQNEAQ (reference sequence). The CDR3 contains 15 residues. The ends lost 0 bases at V and 4 bases at J; junction bases unmatched: 6. CDR3 in amino acids: CASSLARGQGYEQYF. In DNA, the CDR3 is TGTGCCAGCAGCTTAGCTAGGGGGCAAGGATACGAGCAGTACTTC.

The rearrangement links TRBV28 to TRBJ1-4, with D possibly being TRBD1 (5 bases). CDR1 and CDR2 from the germline V gene are MDHEN and SYDVKM. The ends were cut back, 1 base at V and 6 bases at J, with 15 bases in the middle. The CDR3 extends over 16 amino acids. CDR3 DNA: TGTGCCAGCAGTTTATCAACCCGGGGGGACTATGAAAAACTGTTTTTT. This translates into CASSLSTRGDYEKLFF. The variable domain in full, completed from reference TRBV28 and TRBJ1-4, reads DVKVTQSSRYLVKRTGEKVFLECVQDMDHENMFWYRQDPGLGLRLIYFSYDVKMKEKGDIPEGYSVSREKKERFSLILESASTNQTSMYLCASSLSTRGDYEKLFFGSGTQLSVL.

The chain links TRBV28 to TRBJ1-2; tentatively, D is TRBD1 (5 bases). Trimming cost V 5 bases and J 9 bases, with 13 bases left between them. CDR3 size: 12 residues. CDR1 and CDR2 from the germline V gene are MDHEN and SYDVKM. Here the CDR3 reads CASSPTVYRYTF. The DNA for the CDR3 is TGTGCCAGCAGTCCGACAGTTTACCGCTACACCTTC.

This clone was counted a single time. V gene TRBV9 combines with J gene TRBJ2-7; 7 nucleotides align to TRBD2. The CDR3 sequence is 15 residues long. J gave up 2 bases and V 0 bases, and 5 bases lay outside the gene matches. Germline-derived CDR1 and CDR2 are SGDLS and YYNGEE. CDR3 in amino acids: CASSVASGATYEQYF. The CDR3 DNA reads as TGTGCCAGCAGCGTAGCCAGCGGGGCGACCTACGAGCAGTACTTC.

The chain carries TRBV9 and TRBJ1-4; the match to TRBD1 covers 7 bases. Per the germline V gene, CDR1 is SGDLS and CDR2 is YYNGEE. The CDR3 consists of 13 residues. The trim removed 0 bases at V and 13 bases at J, leaving 6 bases unmatched. The DNA of the CDR3 is TGTGCCAGCAGCGTAGACGACAGGGAGGTACTGTTTTTT. This translates into CASSVDDREVLFF.

The chain employs TRBV9 and TRBJ2-1, with a weak D call TRBD2 (6 bases). V lost 2 bases to trimming and J lost 4 bases, with 13 bases between them. Germline-derived CDR1 and CDR2 are SGDLS and YYNGEE. The CDR3 runs 15 residues. The CDR3 loop reads CASSVLGEAYNEQFF. CDR3 nucleotide sequence: TGTGCCAGCAGCGTTTTGGGGGAGGCGTACAATGAGCAGTTCTTC.

The genes are TRBV11-2 and TRBJ1-1; 10 bases fit TRBD1. Trimming at V came to 5 bases and at J to 11 bases, leaving 8 bases not matched to a gene. Germline V lookup: CDR1 SGHAT, CDR2 FQNNGV. The CDR3 is 13 amino acids. The CDR3 is CASSADRGRVAFF. CDR3 coding DNA: TGTGCCAGCAGCGCTGACAGGGGGCGCGTTGCTTTCTTT.

The V gene is TRBV19, the J gene TRBJ1-3; D is unclear. Germline values: CDR1 LNHDA, CDR2 SQIVND (reference sequence). The V end was cut by 2 bases, the J end by 2 bases, with 7 bases between. The CDR3 covers 14 residues. This CDR3 is CASSISGAGNTIYF. The CDR3 DNA reads TGTGCCAGTAGTATATCCGGGGCTGGAAACACCATATATTTT.

This clone was detected a few times. J is TRBJ1-3 and V is TRBV5-1; the D gene is possibly TRBD1 (5 bases). The CDR3 is 13 residues long. CDR1 is SGHRS and CDR2 is YFSETQ in the germline V gene. V lost 3 bases to trimming and J lost 4 bases, with 8 bases between them. The CDR3: CASSSDSGNTIYF. The DNA for the CDR3 is TGCGCCAGCAGCTCTGACAGCGGAAACACCATATATTTT.

This clone has more than one count but fewer than ten. The chain uses TRBV7-3 and TRBJ2-3; D is undetermined. V shed 5 bases and J shed 7 bases, with 10 bases lying between them. CDR1 SGHTA and CDR2 FQGTGA come from the germline V gene. The CDR3 contains 12 residues. This chain's CDR3 is CASSPDSYTQYF. The CDR3 DNA reads as TGTGCCAGCAGCCCAGACTCCTATACGCAGTATTTT. Using reference TRBV7-3 and TRBJ2-3 for the parts outside the CDR3, the full variable domain is GAGVSQTPSNKVTEKGKYVELRCDPISGHTALYWYRQSLGQGPEFLIYFQGTGAADDSGLPNDRFFAVRPEGSVSTLKIQRTERGDSAVYLCASSPDSYTQYFGPGTRLTVL.